This record concerns one T cell receptor (beta chain) sequence. Its target is unknown. This sample is part of a study of T cell responses to AZD1222 COVID-19 vaccine. Overall study: Some second doses came at about 4 weeks and others at about 12 weeks; these were pooled.

Assay: immunoSEQ multiplex PCR; the TCRdb copy retains only in-frame clones and omits some. Of some 80,000 clones detected, less than 90% appear once; the ten largest clones hold approximately 7%. The CDR3 length is 12 residues. V lost 1 base and J 10 bases, leaving 8 bases between the germline ends. From germline, CDR1 is LGHDT and CDR2 YNNKEL (reference sequence). Overall study findings and caveats: Donors, mostly white British, included more females; clonal diversity was possibly underestimated.

The clonotype comes from an adult in good health. The sequenced sample was peripheral blood, obtained on day 0 of AZD1222 vaccination. The chain has TRBV3-1 (or the pseudogene TRBV3-2) and TRBJ2-1; D gene uncertain. The CDR3 is CASSQARWEQFF. CDR3 bases: TGTGCCAGCAGCCAAGCCCGGTGGGAGCAGTTCTTC.